This TCR beta chain came from a study of blood T cell repertoires in COVID-19. Study overall: PBMCs, B-cell-depleted T cells, or T cells provided the cDNA or gDNA that made up the material.

This clone has just a few counts. Clones were sequenced by immunoSEQ multiplex PCR, and TCRdb holds only the in-frame ones, with some missing. Among over 75,000 clones, approximately 80% were seen once, and the ten largest hold around 29%. Trimming pared 5 bases from V and 6 bases from J, leaving 26 bases between. Germline V gives CDR1 SGHAT, CDR2 FQNNGV. The CDR3 totals 18 residues. This TCR derives from a woman of 80 years or more with active or convalescent COVID-19. V gene TRBV11-2 combines with J gene TRBJ2-4, with a weak D call TRBD2 (6 bases). Specimen: peripheral blood. This CDR3 reads CASSPLSATSLGGNIQYF. In DNA, the CDR3 is TGTGCCAGCAGCCCCCTGTCGGCGACTTCCCTCGGGGGAAACATTCAGTACTTC.